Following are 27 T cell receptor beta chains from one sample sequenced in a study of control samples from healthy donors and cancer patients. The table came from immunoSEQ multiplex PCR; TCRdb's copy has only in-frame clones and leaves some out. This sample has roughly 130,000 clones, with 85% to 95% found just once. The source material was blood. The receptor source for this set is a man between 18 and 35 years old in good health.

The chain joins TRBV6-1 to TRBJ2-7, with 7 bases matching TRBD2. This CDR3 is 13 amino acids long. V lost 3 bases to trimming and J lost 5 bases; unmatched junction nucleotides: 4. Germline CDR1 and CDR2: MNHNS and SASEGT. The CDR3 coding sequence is TGTGCCAGCAGTGATCGGACTAGGCACGAGCAGTACTTC. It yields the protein CASSDRTRHEQYF.

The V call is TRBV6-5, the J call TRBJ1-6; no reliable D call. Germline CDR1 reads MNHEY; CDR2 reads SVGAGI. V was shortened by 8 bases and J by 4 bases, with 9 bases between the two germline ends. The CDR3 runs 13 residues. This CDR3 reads CASCRRYNSPLHF. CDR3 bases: TGTGCCAGCTGCAGGCGATATAATTCACCCCTCCACTTT.

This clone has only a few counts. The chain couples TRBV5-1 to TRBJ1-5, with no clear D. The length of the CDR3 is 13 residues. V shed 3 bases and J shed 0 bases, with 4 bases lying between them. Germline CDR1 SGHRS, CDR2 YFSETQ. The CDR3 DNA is TGCGCCAGCAGCTGGTATAGCAATCAGCCCCAGCATTTT. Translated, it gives CASSWYSNQPQHF.

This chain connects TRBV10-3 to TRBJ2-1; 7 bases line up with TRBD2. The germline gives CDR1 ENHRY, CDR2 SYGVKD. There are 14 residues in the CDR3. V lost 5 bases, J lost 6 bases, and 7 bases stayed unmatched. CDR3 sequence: CAISYRERGNEQFF. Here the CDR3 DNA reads TGTGCCATCAGTTACCGAGAGCGGGGCAATGAGCAGTTCTTC.

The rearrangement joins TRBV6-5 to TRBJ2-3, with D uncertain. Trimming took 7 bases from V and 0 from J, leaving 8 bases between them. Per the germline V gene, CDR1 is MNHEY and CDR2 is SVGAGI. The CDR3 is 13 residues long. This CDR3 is CASTPVSTDTQYF. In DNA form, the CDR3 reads TGTGCCAGCACCCCGGTGAGCACAGATACGCAGTATTTT.

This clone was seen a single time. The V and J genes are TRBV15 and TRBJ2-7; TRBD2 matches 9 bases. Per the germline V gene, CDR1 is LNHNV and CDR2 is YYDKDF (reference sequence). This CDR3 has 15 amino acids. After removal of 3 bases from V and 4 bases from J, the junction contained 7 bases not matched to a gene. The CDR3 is CATSSPGLANYEQYF. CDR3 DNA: TGTGCCACCAGCAGTCCGGGACTAGCCAATTACGAGCAGTACTTC.

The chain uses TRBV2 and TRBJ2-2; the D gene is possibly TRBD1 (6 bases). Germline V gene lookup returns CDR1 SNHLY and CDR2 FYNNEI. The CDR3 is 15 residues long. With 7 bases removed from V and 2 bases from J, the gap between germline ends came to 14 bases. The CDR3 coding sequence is TGTGCCAGCAACAGGGAGATCTCAAACACCGGGGAGCTGTTTTTT. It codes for CASNREISNTGELFF.

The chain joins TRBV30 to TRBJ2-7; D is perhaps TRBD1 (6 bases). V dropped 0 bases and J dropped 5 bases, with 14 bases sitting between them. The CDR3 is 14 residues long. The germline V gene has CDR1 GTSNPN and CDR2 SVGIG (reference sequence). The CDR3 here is CAWSVPRGVDEQYF. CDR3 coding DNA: TGTGCCTGGAGTGTACCCAGGGGTGTAGACGAGCAGTACTTC.

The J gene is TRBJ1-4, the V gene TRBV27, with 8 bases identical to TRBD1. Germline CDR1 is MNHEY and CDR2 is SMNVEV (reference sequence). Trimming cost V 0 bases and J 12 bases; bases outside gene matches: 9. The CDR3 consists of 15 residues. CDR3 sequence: CASSLSMTGETQLFF. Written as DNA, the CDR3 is TGTGCCAGCAGTTTATCGATGACAGGGGAGACACAACTGTTTTTT. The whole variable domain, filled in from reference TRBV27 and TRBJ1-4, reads EAQVTQNPRYLITVTGKKLTVTCSQNMNHEYMSWYRQDPGLGLRQIYYSMNVEVTDKGDVPEGYKVSRKEKRNFPLILESPSPNQTSLYFCASSLSMTGETQLFFGSGTQLSVL.

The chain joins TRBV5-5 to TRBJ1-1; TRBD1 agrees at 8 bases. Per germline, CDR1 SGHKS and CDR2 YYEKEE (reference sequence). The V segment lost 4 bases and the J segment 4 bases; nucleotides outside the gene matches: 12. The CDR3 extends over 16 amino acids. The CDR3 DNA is TGTGCCAGCAGCCCCTTCGGACAGGGCATAAGCACTGAAGCTTTCTTT. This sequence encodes CASSPFGQGISTEAFF.

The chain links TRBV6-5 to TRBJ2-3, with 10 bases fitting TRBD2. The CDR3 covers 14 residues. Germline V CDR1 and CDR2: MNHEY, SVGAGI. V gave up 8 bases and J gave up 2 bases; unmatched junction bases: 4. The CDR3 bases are TGTGCCAGCTTACTAGCGGGGTTCACAGATACGCAGTATTTT. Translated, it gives CASLLAGFTDTQYF.

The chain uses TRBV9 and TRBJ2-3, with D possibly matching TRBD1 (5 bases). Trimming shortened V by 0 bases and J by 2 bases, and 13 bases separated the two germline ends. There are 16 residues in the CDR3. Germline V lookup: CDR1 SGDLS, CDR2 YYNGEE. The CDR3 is CASSVAIGVITDTQYF. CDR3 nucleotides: TGTGCCAGCAGCGTAGCGATAGGGGTGATCACAGATACGCAGTATTTT.

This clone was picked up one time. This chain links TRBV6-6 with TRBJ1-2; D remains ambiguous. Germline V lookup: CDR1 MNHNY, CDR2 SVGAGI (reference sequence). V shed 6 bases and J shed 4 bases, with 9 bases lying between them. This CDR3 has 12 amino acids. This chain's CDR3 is CASSYGIYGYTF. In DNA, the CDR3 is TGTGCCAGCAGCTACGGGATCTATGGCTACACCTTC.

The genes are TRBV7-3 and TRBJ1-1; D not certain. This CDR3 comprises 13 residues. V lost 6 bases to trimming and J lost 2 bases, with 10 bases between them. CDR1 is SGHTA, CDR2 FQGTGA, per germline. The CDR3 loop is CASSRVANTEAFF. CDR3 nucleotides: TGTGCCAGCAGTAGAGTTGCTAACACTGAAGCTTTCTTT.

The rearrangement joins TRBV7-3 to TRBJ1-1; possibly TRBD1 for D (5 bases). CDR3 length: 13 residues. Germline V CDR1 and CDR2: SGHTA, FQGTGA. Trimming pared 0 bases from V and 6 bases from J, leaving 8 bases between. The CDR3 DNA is TGTGCCAGCAGCTTAACCCAGGGATCTGAAGCTTTCTTT. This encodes CASSLTQGSEAFF.

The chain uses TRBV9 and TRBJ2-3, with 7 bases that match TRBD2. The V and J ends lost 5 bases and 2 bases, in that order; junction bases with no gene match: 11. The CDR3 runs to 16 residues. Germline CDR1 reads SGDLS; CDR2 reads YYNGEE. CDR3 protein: CASSALAGDLTDTQYF. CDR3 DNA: TGTGCCAGCAGTGCCTTGGCGGGGGACCTCACAGATACGCAGTATTTT.

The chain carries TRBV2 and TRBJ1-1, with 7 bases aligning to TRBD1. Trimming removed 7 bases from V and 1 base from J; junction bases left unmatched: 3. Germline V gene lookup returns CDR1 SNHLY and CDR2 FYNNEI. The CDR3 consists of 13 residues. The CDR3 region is CASKGQQNTEAFF. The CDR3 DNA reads TGTGCCAGCAAGGGACAGCAGAACACTGAAGCTTTCTTT.

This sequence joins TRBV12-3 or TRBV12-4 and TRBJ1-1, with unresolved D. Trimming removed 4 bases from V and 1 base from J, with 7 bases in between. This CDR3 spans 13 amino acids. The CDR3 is CASSSQGNTEAFF. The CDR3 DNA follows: TGTGCCAGCAGTTCCCAAGGGAACACTGAAGCTTTCTTT.

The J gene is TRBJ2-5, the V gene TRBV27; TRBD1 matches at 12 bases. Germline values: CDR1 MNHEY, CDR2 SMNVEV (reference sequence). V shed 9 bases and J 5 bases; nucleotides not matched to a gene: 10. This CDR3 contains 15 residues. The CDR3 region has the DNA TGTGCCAGTACAACCGGGACAGGGGGCGCGGAGACCCAGTACTTC. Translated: CASTTGTGGAETQYF.

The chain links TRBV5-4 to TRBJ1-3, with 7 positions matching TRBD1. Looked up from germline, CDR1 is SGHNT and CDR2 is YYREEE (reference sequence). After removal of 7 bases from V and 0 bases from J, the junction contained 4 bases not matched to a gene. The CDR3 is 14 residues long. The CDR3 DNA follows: TGTGCCAGCGGGGACAGAAGCTCTGGAAACACCATATATTTT. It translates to CASGDRSSGNTIYF.

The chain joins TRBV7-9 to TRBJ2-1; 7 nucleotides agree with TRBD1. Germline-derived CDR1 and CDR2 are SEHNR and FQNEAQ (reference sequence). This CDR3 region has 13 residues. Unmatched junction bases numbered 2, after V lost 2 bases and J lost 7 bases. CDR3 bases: TGTGCCAGCAGCTTACTACAGGGGAATGAGCAGTTCTTC. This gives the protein CASSLLQGNEQFF.

DNA of the CDR3: TGCGCCAGCAGCTTGTTGGACATCGGCTACGAGCAGTACTTC. Its translation: CASSLLDIGYEQYF. The rearrangement uses TRBV5-1 and TRBJ2-7, with D perhaps TRBD1 (5 bases). CDR1 is SGHRS and CDR2 is YFSETQ in the germline V gene. The CDR3 loop spans 14 amino acids. V lost 1 base to trimming and J lost 3 bases, with 11 bases between them.

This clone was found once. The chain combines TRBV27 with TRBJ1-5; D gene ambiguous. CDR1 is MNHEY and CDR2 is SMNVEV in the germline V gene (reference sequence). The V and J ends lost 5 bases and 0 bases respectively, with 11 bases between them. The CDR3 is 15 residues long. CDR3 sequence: CASSTSNYSNQPQHF. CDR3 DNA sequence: TGTGCCAGCAGTACCTCGAATTATAGCAATCAGCCCCAGCATTTT.

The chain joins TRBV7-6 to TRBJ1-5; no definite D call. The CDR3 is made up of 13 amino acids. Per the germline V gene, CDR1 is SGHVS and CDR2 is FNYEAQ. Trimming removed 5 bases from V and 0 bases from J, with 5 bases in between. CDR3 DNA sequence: TGTGCCAGCAGCCTGAATAGCAATCAGCCCCAGCATTTT. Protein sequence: CASSLNSNQPQHF. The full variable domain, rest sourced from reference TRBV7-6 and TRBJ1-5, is GAGVSQSPRYKVTKRGQDVALRCDPISGHVSLYWYRQALGQGPEFLTYFNYEAQQDKSGLPNDRFSAERPEGSISTLTIQRTEQRDSAMYRCASSLNSNQPQHFGDGTRLSIL.

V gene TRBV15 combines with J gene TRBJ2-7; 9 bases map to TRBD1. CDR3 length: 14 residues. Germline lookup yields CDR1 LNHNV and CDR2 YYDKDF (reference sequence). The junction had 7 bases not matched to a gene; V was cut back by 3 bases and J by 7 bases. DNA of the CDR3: TGTGCCACCAGCAGGGGACAGGGCTGGCAAGAGCAGTACTTC. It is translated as CATSRGQGWQEQYF.

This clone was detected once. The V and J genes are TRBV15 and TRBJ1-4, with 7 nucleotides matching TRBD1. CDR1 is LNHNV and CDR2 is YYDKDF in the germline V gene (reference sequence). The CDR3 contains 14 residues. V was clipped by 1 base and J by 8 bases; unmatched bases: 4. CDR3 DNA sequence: TGTGCCACCAGCAGAGTCGACAGGGACGAAAAACTGTTTTTT. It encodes CATSRVDRDEKLFF.

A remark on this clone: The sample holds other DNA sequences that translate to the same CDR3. The CDR3 nucleotides read TGCGCCAGCAGCTTGGGACTAGCGGGGGCCCAAGAGACCCAGTACTTC. Translated, it gives CASSLGLAGAQETQYF. The J gene is TRBJ2-5, the V gene TRBV5-1; TRBD2 agrees at 12 bases. Trimming at V came to 0 bases and at J to 1 base, leaving 1 base not matched to a gene. CDR3 length equals 16 residues. Germline CDR1 reads SGHRS; CDR2 reads YFSETQ.